These T cell receptor beta chains were read from a single sample in a study of T cells after yellow fever vaccination. In TCRdb, the 5' RACE reads were re-called with MiXCR into one record per CDR3 protein. This repertoire shows a few hundred thousand distinct CDR3 sequences, around 4% found once; its top ten account for roughly a quarter. This specimen consisted of PBMCs, obtained on the day of the yellow fever booster vaccination. The source is a man aged 18 to 30 who received the YFV17D yellow fever vaccine. The CDR3 runs from the conserved cysteine through the conserved F or W. A D gene is named only where the DNA matches it firmly. Clone sizes are given selectively: once, few, many, or a class where the clone is expanded.

clone_size | d_call | j_call | v_call | cdr3_nt | cdr3_aa
many | TRBD2 | TRBJ2-5 | TRBV20-1 | TGCAGTGCTAGAGAGTGGACCGGGGGGTACCAAGAGACCCAGTACTTC | CSAREWTGGYQETQYF
many | TRBD1 | TRBJ1-4 | TRBV7-7 | TGTGCTAGCAGCCGAACTACCCCGGGACAGGTCAATGAAAAACTGTTTTTT | CASSRTTPGQVNEKLFF
few | NA | TRBJ2-3 | TRBV5-1 | TGCGCCAGCAGCTTCCAACTTGCTAGCGGCACAGATACGCAGTATTTT | CASSFQLASGTDTQYF
NA | NA | TRBJ1-2 | TRBV12-3/TRBV12-4 | TGTGCCAGCAGTTTAAGGGGGTTCGGCTATGGCTACACCTTC | CASSLRGFGYGYTF
many | TRBD1 | TRBJ1-5 | TRBV18 | TGTGCCAGCTCCCGGGGACAGGGGGACAATCAGCCCCAGCATTTT | CASSRGQGDNQPQHF
many | NA | TRBJ2-7 | TRBV7-2 | TGTGCCAGCACCTTGGCGGTGCCCCCTTACTCCTACGAGCAGTACTTC | CASTLAVPPYSYEQYF
many | TRBD1 | TRBJ1-2 | TRBV6-1 | TGTGCCACCCCTGACAGGGTAGGGGTTCCTAACTATGGCTACACCTTC | CATPDRVGVPNYGYTF
few | NA | TRBJ2-3 | TRBV7-9 | TGTGCCAGCAGCGGACCCTTCGACGGGACAAGCACAGATACGCAGTATTTT | CASSGPFDGTSTDTQYF
many | NA | TRBJ2-1 | TRBV7-3 | TGTGCCAGCAGCCCCAGCGACTACAATGAGCAGTTCTTC | CASSPSDYNEQFF
NA | NA | TRBJ1-5 | TRBV28 | TGTGCCAGCAGTGATCAGCCCCAGCATTTT | CASSDQPQHF
many | TRBD1 | TRBJ2-1 | TRBV12-3/TRBV12-4 | TGTGCCAGCGGACAGGGTTACAATGAGCAGTTCTTC | CASGQGYNEQFF
few | NA | TRBJ1-1 | TRBV28 | TGTGCCAGCAGTGTCGGAGGGGGGATGGACACTGAAGCTTTCTTT | CASSVGGGMDTEAFF
many | TRBD2 | TRBJ2-1 | TRBV5-1 | TGCGCCAGCAGCCCGGTAGCGGGAAGCTCCTACAATGAGCAGTTCTTC | CASSPVAGSSYNEQFF
NA | NA | TRBJ1-5 | TRBV7-9 | TGTGCCAGCAGCTCAGTAGTAGGGCAGCCCCAGCATTTT | CASSSVVGQPQHF
NA | TRBD2 | TRBJ2-1 | TRBV5-5 | TGTGCCAGCAGCTCGCCAATAAAACTAGCGGGGGGCAATGAGCAGTTCTTC | CASSSPIKLAGGNEQFF
many | NA | TRBJ2-3 | TRBV10-3 | TGTGCCATCAGTGGCAGACGAGGGGTTGGGGCCGATACGCAGTATTTT | CAISGRRGVGADTQYF
NA | NA | TRBJ1-5 | TRBV3-1 | TGTGCCAGCAGCCAAGATGCGGGGAGCGGTCAGCCCCAGCATTTT | CASSQDAGSGQPQHF
many | NA | TRBJ1-2 | TRBV6-5 | TGTGCCAGCAGTCCCTCCTCCAGGGGCTATGGCTACACCTTC | CASSPSSRGYGYTF
many | NA | TRBJ2-5 | TRBV6-5 | TGTGCCAGCAGTTACTCGAAAGATCCCAGAAAACAAGAGACCCAGTACTTC | CASSYSKDPRKQETQYF
few | NA | TRBJ1-6 | TRBV7-2 | TGTGCCAGCAGCCGGACGGGCCTCACATTCTATAATTCACCCCTCCACTTT | CASSRTGLTFYNSPLHF
many | NA | TRBJ2-1 | TRBV15 | TGTGCCACCAGCCAAAGACTCACCTATGAGCAGTTCTTC | CATSQRLTYEQFF
few | TRBD2 | TRBJ2-3 | TRBV20-1 | TGCAGTTTAGGGACTAGCGGGACAGATACGCAGTATTTT | CSLGTSGTDTQYF
many | NA | TRBJ1-4 | TRBV20-1 | TGCAGTGCCATAGACAGAAATGAAAAACTGTTTTTT | CSAIDRNEKLFF
many | TRBD1 | TRBJ1-1 | TRBV19 | TGTGCCAGTAGAGGGGGGACAGGGGGGCCGAACACTGAAGCTTTCTTT | CASRGGTGGPNTEAFF
NA | TRBD1 | TRBJ1-5 | TRBV3-1 | TGTGCCAGCAGCCAAGACCCAGGGGGACAGCCCCAGCATTTT | CASSQDPGGQPQHF
many | NA | TRBJ1-5 | TRBV6-6 | TGTGCCAGCAGTTACTCGATTTCGGGGGCCGAGGGTCAGCCCCAGCATTTT | CASSYSISGAEGQPQHF
many | NA | TRBJ2-5 | TRBV7-9 | TGTGCCAGCAGCGCCAAGGTTTGGGACACCGAAGAGACCCAGTACTTC | CASSAKVWDTEETQYF